Listed below are T cell receptor beta chains from one sample, sequenced in a study of cytomegalovirus exposure and HLA in healthy donors. Sequencing was performed with immunoSEQ multiplex PCR; in TCRdb, only in-frame clones are kept and a portion is missing. Its listing shows tens of thousands of clones. Sequencing was carried out using PBMCs. These receptors all come from a female donor in good health and CMV-seronegative. Both conserved end residues are part of each CDR3. Fields, in order: D gene, V gene, J gene, CDR3 DNA, CDR3 protein. A D gene is named only where the DNA matches it firmly.

D gene: -
V gene: TRBV6-5
J gene: TRBJ1-2
CDR3 DNA: TGTGCCAGCAGTTACAAGGCAGGCTGGGTCTATGGCTACACCTTC
CDR3 protein: CASSYKAGWVYGYTF

D gene: -
V gene: TRBV5-1
J gene: TRBJ2-7
CDR3 DNA: TGCGCCAGCAGCTTGGGGGCAGACTCCTACGAGCAGTACTTC
CDR3 protein: CASSLGADSYEQYF

D gene: -
V gene: TRBV4-3
J gene: TRBJ2-3
CDR3 DNA: TGCGCCAGCAGCCAAGAGCTAGTCACAGATACGCAGTATTTT
CDR3 protein: CASSQELVTDTQYF

D gene: -
V gene: TRBV6-4
J gene: TRBJ2-3
CDR3 DNA: TGTGCCAGCAGTGACTCGCGCGGGAGCACAGATACGCAGTATTTT
CDR3 protein: CASSDSRGSTDTQYF

D gene: -
V gene: TRBV4-2
J gene: TRBJ2-5
CDR3 DNA: TGTGCCAGCAGCCAAGATTATAGGACCCAGTACTTC
CDR3 protein: CASSQDYRTQYF

D gene: -
V gene: TRBV28
J gene: TRBJ2-7
CDR3 DNA: TGTGCCAGCAGTTTAGCTACAGATACAGAGGGCGAGCAGTACTTC
CDR3 protein: CASSLATDTEGEQYF

D gene: TRBD2
V gene: TRBV6-6
J gene: TRBJ2-7
CDR3 DNA: TGTGCCAGCACTGGGACTAGCGGGAGAGGGGGGGAGCAGTACTTC
CDR3 protein: CASTGTSGRGGEQYF

D gene: -
V gene: TRBV2
J gene: TRBJ1-2
CDR3 DNA: TGTGCCAGCCACGGAGGGTATCATGGCTACACCTTC
CDR3 protein: CASHGGYHGYTF

D gene: TRBD1
V gene: TRBV27
J gene: TRBJ1-1
CDR3 DNA: TGTGCCAGCAGGATGGGGACAGGGGGAGGTACTGAAGCTTTCTTT
CDR3 protein: CASRMGTGGGTEAFF

D gene: -
V gene: TRBV29-1
J gene: TRBJ1-1
CDR3 DNA: TGCAGCGCCCAGGCTTTGAACACTGAAGCTTTCTTT
CDR3 protein: CSAQALNTEAFF

D gene: TRBD1
V gene: TRBV5-1
J gene: TRBJ1-2
CDR3 DNA: TGCGCCAGCAGCTTTCAACAGGGGGATCGAACCTTC
CDR3 protein: CASSFQQGDRTF

D gene: TRBD1
V gene: TRBV30
J gene: TRBJ2-7
CDR3 DNA: TGTGCCTGGAGTGTGACAGGGGGGTACGAGCAGTACTTC
CDR3 protein: CAWSVTGGYEQYF

D gene: TRBD2
V gene: TRBV5-1
J gene: TRBJ2-1
CDR3 DNA: TGCGCCAGCAGCCCTAAGACATTAGCGGGAGGGCCTGATGAGCAGTTCTTC
CDR3 protein: CASSPKTLAGGPDEQFF

D gene: -
V gene: TRBV7-9
J gene: TRBJ2-2
CDR3 DNA: TGTGCCAGCAGCCCAATCCAGGGGCCGGGTCCCGGGGAGCTGTTTTTT
CDR3 protein: CASSPIQGPGPGELFF

D gene: -
V gene: TRBV6-1
J gene: TRBJ2-1
CDR3 DNA: TGTGCCAGCAGTGAAACCTGGGGCGAGCAGTTCTTC
CDR3 protein: CASSETWGEQFF

D gene: TRBD1
V gene: TRBV5-6
J gene: TRBJ2-7
CDR3 DNA: TGTGCCAGCAGCTTGAGGGTAGGGACAGGGGTCTACGAGCAGTACTTC
CDR3 protein: CASSLRVGTGVYEQYF

D gene: TRBD1
V gene: TRBV6-5
J gene: TRBJ2-1
CDR3 DNA: TGTGCCAGCAGCAGGCCGGGACAGGGCAATGAGCAGTTCTTC
CDR3 protein: CASSRPGQGNEQFF

D gene: TRBD1
V gene: TRBV19
J gene: TRBJ2-7
CDR3 DNA: TGTGCCAGTAGTATGGGCAGGGGGCCTTACGAGCAGTACTTC
CDR3 protein: CASSMGRGPYEQYF

D gene: TRBD1
V gene: TRBV2
J gene: TRBJ1-1
CDR3 DNA: TGTGCCAGCATCTCAGATGACAGGGGTGGTACTGAAGCTTTCTTT
CDR3 protein: CASISDDRGGTEAFF

D gene: TRBD2
V gene: TRBV7-2
J gene: TRBJ2-3
CDR3 DNA: TGTGCCAGCAGTGATTCAGGGGCGGGGGGGCCAGCAGATACGCAGTATTTT
CDR3 protein: CASSDSGAGGPADTQYF

D gene: -
V gene: TRBV30
J gene: TRBJ2-5
CDR3 DNA: TGTGCCTGGAGTCGAGGGTTTCAAGAGACCCAGTACTTC
CDR3 protein: CAWSRGFQETQYF

D gene: -
V gene: TRBV29-1
J gene: TRBJ2-7
CDR3 DNA: TGCAGCGTTGAGCTTGGGAGCGCCTACGAGCAGTACTTC
CDR3 protein: CSVELGSAYEQYF

D gene: TRBD1
V gene: TRBV7-3
J gene: TRBJ1-1
CDR3 DNA: TGTGCCAGCAGCTTAGGGACAGGGAGGAACACTGAAGCTTTCTTT
CDR3 protein: CASSLGTGRNTEAFF

D gene: -
V gene: TRBV7-2
J gene: TRBJ1-4
CDR3 DNA: TGTGCCAGCAGCTTCCCCCCCGGCGCGGCTAATGAAAAACTGTTTTTT
CDR3 protein: CASSFPPGAANEKLFF

D gene: -
V gene: TRBV9
J gene: TRBJ1-1
CDR3 DNA: TGTGCCAGCAGCGTTATAAGCAGGGCGCGGGGCACTGAAGCTTTCTTT
CDR3 protein: CASSVISRARGTEAFF

D gene: TRBD1
V gene: TRBV6-5
J gene: TRBJ1-4
CDR3 DNA: TGTGCCAGCAAGATACAGGGGGCCACTAATGAAAAACTGTTTTTT
CDR3 protein: CASKIQGATNEKLFF

D gene: -
V gene: TRBV10-1
J gene: TRBJ2-7
CDR3 DNA: TGCGCCAGCAGTGAGACGGGAGTCCACGAGCAGTACTTC
CDR3 protein: CASSETGVHEQYF

D gene: TRBD2
V gene: TRBV5-6
J gene: TRBJ2-7
CDR3 DNA: TGTGCCAGCAGCTCTCTAGCGGGAAAACCCTACGAGCAGTACTTC
CDR3 protein: CASSSLAGKPYEQYF